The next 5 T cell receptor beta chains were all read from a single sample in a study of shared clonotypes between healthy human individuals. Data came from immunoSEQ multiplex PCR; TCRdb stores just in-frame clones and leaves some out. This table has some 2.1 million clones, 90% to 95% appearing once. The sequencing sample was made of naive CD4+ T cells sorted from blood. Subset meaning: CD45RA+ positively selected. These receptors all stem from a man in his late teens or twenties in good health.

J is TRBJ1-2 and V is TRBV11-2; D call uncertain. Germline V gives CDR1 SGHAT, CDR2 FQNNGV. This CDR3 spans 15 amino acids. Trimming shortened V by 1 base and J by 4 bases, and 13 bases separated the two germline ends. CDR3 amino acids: CASSLVTAGFYGYTF. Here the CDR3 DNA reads TGTGCCAGCAGCTTAGTAACGGCGGGCTTCTATGGCTACACCTTC.

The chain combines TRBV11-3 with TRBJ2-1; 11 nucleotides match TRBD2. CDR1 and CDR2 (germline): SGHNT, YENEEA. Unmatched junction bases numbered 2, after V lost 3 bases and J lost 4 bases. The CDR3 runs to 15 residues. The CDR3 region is CASSFLAGGYNEQFF. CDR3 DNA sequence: TGTGCCAGCAGCTTCTTAGCGGGAGGGTACAATGAGCAGTTCTTC.

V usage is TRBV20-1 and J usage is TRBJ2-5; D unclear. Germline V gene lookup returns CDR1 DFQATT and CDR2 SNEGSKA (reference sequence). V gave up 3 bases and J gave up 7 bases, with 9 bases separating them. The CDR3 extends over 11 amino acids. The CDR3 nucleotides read TGCAGTGCTAGCCGGCCGCCGACCCAGTACTTC. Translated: CSASRPPTQYF.

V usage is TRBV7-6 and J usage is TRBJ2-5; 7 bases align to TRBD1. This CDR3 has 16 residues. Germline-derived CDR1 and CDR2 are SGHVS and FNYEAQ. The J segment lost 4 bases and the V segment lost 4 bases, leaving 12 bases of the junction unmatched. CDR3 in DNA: TGTGCCAGCAGCTCGACGAGCAGGGGGAGAGGAGAGACCCAGTACTTC. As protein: CASSSTSRGRGETQYF.

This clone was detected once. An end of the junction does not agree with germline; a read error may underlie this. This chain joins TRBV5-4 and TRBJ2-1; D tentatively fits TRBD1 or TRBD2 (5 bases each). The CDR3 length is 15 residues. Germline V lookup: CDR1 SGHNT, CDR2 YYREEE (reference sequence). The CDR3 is CASTLGDRAYNEQFF. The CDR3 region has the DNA TGTGCCAGCACCTTGGGGGACCGGGCCTACAATGAGCAGTTCTTC.